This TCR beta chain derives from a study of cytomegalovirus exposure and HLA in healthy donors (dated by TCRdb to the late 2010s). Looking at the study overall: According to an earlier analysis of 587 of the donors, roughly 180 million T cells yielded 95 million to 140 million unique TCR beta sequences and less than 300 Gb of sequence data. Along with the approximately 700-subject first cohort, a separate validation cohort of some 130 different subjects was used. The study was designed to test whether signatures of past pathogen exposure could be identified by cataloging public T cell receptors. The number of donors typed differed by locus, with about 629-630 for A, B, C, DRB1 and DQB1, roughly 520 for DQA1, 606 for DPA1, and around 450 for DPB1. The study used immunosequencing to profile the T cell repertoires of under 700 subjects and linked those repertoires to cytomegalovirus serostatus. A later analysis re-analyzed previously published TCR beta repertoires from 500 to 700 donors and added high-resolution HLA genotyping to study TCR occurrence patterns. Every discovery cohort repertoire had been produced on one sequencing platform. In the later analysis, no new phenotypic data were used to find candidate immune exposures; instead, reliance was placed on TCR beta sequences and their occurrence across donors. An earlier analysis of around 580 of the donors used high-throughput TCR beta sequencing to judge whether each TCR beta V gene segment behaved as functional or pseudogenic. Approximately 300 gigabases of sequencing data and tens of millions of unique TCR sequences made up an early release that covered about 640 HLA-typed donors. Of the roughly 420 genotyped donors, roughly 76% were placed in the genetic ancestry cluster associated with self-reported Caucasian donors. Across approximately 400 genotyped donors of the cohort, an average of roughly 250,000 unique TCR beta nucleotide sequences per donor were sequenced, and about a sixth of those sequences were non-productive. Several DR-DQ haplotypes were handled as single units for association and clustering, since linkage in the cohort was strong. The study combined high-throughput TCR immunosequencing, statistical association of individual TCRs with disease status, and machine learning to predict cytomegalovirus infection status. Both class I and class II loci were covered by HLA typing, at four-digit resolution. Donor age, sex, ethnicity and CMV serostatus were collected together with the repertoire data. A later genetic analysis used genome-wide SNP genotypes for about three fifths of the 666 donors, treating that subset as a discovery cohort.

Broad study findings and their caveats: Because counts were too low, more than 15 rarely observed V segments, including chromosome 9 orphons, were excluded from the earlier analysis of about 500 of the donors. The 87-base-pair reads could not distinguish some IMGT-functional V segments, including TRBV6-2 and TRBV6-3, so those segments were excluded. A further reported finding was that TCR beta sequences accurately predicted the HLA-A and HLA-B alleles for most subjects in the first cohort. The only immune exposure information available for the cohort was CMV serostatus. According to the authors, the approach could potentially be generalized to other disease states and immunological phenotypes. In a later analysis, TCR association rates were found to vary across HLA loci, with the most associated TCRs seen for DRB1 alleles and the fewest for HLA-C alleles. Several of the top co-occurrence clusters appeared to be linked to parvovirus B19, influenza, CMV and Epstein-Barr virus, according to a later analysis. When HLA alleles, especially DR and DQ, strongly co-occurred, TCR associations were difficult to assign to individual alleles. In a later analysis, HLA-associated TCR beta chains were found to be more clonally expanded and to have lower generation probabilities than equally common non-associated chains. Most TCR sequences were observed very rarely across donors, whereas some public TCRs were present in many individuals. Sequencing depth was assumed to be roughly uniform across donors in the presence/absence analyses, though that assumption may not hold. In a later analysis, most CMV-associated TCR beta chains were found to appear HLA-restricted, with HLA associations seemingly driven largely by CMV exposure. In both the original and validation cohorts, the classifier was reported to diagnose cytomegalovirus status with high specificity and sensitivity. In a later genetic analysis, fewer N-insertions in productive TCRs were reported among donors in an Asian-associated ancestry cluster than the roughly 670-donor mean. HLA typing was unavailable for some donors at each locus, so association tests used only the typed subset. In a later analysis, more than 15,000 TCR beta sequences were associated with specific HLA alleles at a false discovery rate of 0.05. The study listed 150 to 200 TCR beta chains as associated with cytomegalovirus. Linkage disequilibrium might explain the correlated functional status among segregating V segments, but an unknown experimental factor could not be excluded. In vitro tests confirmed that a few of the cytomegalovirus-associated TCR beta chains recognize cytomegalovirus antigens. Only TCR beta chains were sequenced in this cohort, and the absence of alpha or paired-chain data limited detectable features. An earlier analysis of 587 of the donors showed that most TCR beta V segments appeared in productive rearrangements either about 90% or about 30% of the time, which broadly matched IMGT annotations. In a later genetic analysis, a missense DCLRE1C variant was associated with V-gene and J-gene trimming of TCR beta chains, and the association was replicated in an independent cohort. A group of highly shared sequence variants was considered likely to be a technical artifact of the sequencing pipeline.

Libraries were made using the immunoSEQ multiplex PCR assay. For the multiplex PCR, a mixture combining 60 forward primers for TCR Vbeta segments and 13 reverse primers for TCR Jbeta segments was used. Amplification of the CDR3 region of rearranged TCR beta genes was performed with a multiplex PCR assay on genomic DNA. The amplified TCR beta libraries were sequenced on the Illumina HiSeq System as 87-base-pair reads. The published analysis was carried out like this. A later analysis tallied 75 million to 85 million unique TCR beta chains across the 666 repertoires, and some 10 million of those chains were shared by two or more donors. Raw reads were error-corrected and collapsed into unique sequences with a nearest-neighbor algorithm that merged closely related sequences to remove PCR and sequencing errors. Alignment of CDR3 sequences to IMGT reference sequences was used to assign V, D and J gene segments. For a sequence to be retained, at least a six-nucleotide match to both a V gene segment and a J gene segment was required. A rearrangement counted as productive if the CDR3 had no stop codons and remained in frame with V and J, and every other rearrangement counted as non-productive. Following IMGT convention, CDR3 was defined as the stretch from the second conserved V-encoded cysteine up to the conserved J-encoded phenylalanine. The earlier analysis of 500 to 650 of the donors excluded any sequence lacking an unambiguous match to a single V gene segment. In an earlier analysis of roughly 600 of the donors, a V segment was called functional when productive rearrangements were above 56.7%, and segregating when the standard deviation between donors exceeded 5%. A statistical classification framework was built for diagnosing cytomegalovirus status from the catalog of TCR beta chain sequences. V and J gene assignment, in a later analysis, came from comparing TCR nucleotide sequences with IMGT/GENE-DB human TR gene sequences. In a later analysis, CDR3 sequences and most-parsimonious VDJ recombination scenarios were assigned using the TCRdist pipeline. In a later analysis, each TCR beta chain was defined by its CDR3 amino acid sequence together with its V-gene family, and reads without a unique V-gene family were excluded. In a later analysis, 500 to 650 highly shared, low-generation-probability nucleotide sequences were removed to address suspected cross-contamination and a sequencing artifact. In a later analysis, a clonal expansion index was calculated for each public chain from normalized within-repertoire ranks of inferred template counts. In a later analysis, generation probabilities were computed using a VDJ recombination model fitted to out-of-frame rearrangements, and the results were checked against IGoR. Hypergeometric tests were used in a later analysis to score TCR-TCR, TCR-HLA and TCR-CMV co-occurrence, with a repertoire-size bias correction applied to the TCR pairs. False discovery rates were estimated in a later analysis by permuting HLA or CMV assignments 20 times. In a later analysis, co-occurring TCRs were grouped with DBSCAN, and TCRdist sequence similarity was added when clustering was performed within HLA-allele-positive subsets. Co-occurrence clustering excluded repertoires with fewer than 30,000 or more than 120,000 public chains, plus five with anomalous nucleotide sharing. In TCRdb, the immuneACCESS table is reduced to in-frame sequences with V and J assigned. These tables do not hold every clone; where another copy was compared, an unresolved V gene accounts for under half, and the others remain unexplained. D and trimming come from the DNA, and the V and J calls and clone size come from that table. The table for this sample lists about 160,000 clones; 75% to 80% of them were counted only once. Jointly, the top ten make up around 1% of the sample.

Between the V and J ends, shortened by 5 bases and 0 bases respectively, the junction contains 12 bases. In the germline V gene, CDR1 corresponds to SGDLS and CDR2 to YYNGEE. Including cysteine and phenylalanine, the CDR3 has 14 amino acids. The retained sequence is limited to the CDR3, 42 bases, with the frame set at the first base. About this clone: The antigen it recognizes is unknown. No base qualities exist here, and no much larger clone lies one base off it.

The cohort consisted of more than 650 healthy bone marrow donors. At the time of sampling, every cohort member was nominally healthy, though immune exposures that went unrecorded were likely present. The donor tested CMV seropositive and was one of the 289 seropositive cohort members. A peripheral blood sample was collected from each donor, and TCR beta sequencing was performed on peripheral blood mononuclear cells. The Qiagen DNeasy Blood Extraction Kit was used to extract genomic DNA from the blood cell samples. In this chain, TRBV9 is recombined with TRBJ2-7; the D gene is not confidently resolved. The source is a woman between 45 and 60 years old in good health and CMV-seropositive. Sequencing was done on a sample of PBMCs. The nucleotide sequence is TGTGCCAGCAGTCCTGCAGGTCACTCCTACGAGCAGTACTTC. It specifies CASSPAGHSYEQYF. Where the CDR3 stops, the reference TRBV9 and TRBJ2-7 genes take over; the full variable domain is DSGVTQTPKHLITATGQRVTLRCSPRSGDLSVYWYQQSLDQGLQFLIQYYNGEERAKGNILERFSAQQFPDLHSELNLSSLELGDSALYFCASSPAGHSYEQYFGPGTRLTVT.